The next 9 T cell receptor beta chains were all read from a single sample in a study of Ad26.COV2.S vaccination and SARS-CoV-2 variants. Sequencing was performed with immunoSEQ multiplex PCR; in TCRdb, only in-frame clones are kept and a portion is missing. The sample includes about 350,000 clones, 65% to 90% seen only once; the top ten take around 10%. Treatment here: 19 received Ad26.COV2.S at low or high dose, single or two shots; 5 received placebo; per-sample allocation not given. Each sample was drawn 63 days after the first injection (of vaccine or placebo). The input for sequencing was peripheral blood, taken in a trial of Ad26.COV2.S vaccine versus placebo. The source of these receptors is a person aged 18 to 65 who received the Ad26.COV2.S COVID-19 vaccine or a placebo.

The chain joins TRBV28 to TRBJ2-1, with 13 bases fitting TRBD2. Per the germline V gene, CDR1 is MDHEN and CDR2 is SYDVKM. This CDR3 is 20 amino acids long. J gave up 5 bases and V 0 bases, and 13 bases lay outside the gene matches. The CDR3 sequence: CASSLWGQGRGTSGNNEQFF. CDR3 nucleotides: TGTGCCAGCAGTTTATGGGGACAGGGAAGGGGGACTAGCGGGAACAATGAGCAGTTCTTC.

The rearrangement uses TRBV9 and TRBJ1-6; unclear D gene. Germline assignment: CDR1 SGDLS and CDR2 YYNGEE. The CDR3 has 14 amino acids. V dropped 2 bases and J dropped 9 bases, with 12 bases sitting between them. As DNA, the CDR3 is TGTGCCAGCAGCGTGAACGGGAAGAGTTCACCCCTCCACTTT. Translation gives CASSVNGKSSPLHF. The full variable domain, completed using reference TRBV9 and TRBJ1-6, is DSGVTQTPKHLITATGQRVTLRCSPRSGDLSVYWYQQSLDQGLQFLIQYYNGEERAKGNILERFSAQQFPDLHSELNLSSLELGDSALYFCASSVNGKSSPLHFGNGTRLTVT.

The rearrangement links TRBV7-2 to TRBJ2-1; D gene unclear. This CDR3 contains 13 residues. The germline CDR1 and CDR2 sequences are SGHTA and FQGNSA. V was shortened by 0 bases and J by 8 bases, with 8 bases between the two germline ends. Here the CDR3 DNA reads TGTGCCAGCAGCTTAGCGCAAATGGATGAGCAGTTCTTC. Its translation: CASSLAQMDEQFF.

The genes are TRBV28 and TRBJ1-1; D may be TRBD1 (5 bases). Germline CDR1 and CDR2: MDHEN and SYDVKM. V lost 0 bases and J 4 bases, leaving 12 bases between the germline ends. The CDR3 has 15 amino acids. The CDR3 DNA sequence: TGTGCCAGCAGTTTATGGATGGGGGTGGGCACTGAAGCTTTCTTT. Residues: CASSLWMGVGTEAFF.

CDR3 residues: CASSPPRRGQNYEQYF. As DNA, the CDR3 is TGTGCCAGCAGCCCCCCCCGTAGGGGACAGAACTACGAGCAGTACTTC. V usage is TRBV27 and J usage is TRBJ2-7; 7 nucleotides match TRBD1. Germline assignment: CDR1 MNHEY and CDR2 SMNVEV (reference sequence). V trimming: 6 bases; J trimming: 3 bases; junction bases outside the gene matches: 14. This CDR3 has 16 residues.

The chain combines TRBV7-9 with TRBJ2-1, with TRBD2 as a possible D gene (6 bases). CDR1 SEHNR and CDR2 FQNEAQ come from the germline V gene (reference sequence). The CDR3 contains 16 residues. Deletions cut 5 bases from V and 9 bases from J, with 23 bases between. The CDR3 sequence is CASSLTRAGKEGEQFF. As DNA, the CDR3 is TGTGCCAGCAGCCTTACGCGGGCAGGGAAGGAGGGTGAGCAGTTCTTC.

The CDR3 reads CASSPLGPSSPNQPQHF. The CDR3 bases are TGTGCCAGCTCACCACTCGGGCCGTCGAGCCCCAATCAGCCCCAGCATTTT. The chain has TRBV18 and TRBJ1-5; no clear D. Germline CDR1 KGHSH, CDR2 LQKENI. The CDR3 spans 17 residues. V lost 1 base and J 3 bases, leaving 16 bases between the germline ends.

This clone has a single count. The rearrangement joins TRBV19 to TRBJ2-7; D is unresolved. Germline assignment: CDR1 LNHDA and CDR2 SQIVND (reference sequence). The CDR3 is 13 residues long. Between the trimmed V and J ends, which lost 5 bases and 1 base, there was a span of 9 bases. This CDR3 is CASSATVSYEQYF. CDR3 in DNA: TGTGCCAGTAGTGCCACGGTTTCCTACGAGCAGTACTTC.

The genes are TRBV9 and TRBJ1-3; 9 bases map to TRBD1. Germline CDR1 reads SGDLS; CDR2 reads YYNGEE. The trim removed 3 bases at V and 10 bases at J, leaving 2 bases unmatched. The CDR3 extends over 12 amino acids. The CDR3 sequence is CASSGQGGTIYF. The CDR3 DNA reads TGTGCCAGCAGCGGACAGGGGGGGACCATATATTTT.